This entry concerns a single T cell receptor (beta chain). The method was immunoSEQ multiplex PCR; TCRdb's version includes in-frame clones alone and lacks a portion of them. This sample yields roughly 200,000 clones, of which 83% are seen a single time; about 1.3% belongs to the top ten. The data stem from a study of blood T cell repertoires in COVID-19. Sequencing was done on a sample of peripheral blood. The origin of this receptor is a woman in her thirties with COVID-19, enrolled during active disease.

The CDR3 here is CASSPAGGITGNEQFF. The CDR3 DNA sequence: TGTGCCAGCTCACCCGCAGGGGGAATTACGGGGAATGAGCAGTTCTTC. The chain joins TRBV18 to TRBJ2-1, with 7 bases identical to TRBD1. The CDR3 loop spans 16 amino acids. The V gene's germline CDR1 is KGHSH and CDR2 LQKENI. J lost 7 bases, V lost 3 bases, and 12 bases had no gene match.